This TCR beta chain emerged from a study of breast tumors, draining lymph nodes, adjacent tissues. Overall study results and limits: Most tumor T cells seemingly derive from lymph node, then expand in tumor.

This CDR3 has 13 amino acids. Germline assignment: CDR1 SGHDT and CDR2 YYEEEE. V was trimmed by 4 bases and J by 7 bases, leaving 15 bases between them. One entry per CDR3 protein, called by TCRdb with MiXCR from the multiplex PCR reads. Altogether about 230,000 distinct CDR3 sequences are present, about 30% being singletons, with the ten largest covering 1.4%. The lymph nodes were axillary draining lymph nodes from breast cancer patients. The table lists this clonotype with many counts. The antigen is undetermined. J is TRBJ2-7 and V is TRBV5-6; D possibly corresponds to TRBD2 (6 bases). The sample consisted of axillary lymph node tissue. This TCR was sampled from a female donor with breast cancer. Some clones in this sample may be carry-over from other donors' samples. CDR3 region: CASSGTHKQEQYF. CDR3 bases: TGTGCCAGCAGCGGGACTCACAAACAGGAGCAGTACTTC.